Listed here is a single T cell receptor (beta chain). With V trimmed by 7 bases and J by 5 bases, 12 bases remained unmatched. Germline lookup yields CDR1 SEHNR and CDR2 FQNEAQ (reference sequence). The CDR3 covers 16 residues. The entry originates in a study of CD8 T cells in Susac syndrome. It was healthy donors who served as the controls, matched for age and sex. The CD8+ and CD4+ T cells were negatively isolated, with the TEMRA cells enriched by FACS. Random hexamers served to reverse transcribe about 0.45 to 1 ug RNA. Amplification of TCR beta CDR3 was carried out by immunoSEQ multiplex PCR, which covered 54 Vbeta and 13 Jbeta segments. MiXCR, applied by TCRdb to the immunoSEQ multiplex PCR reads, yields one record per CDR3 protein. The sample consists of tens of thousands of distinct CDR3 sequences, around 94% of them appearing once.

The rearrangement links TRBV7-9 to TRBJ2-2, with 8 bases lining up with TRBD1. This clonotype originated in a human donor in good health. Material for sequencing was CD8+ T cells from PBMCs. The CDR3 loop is CASTRGDRGRTGELFF. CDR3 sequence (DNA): TGTGCCAGCACCCGGGGAGACAGGGGCAGGACCGGGGAGCTGTTTTTT.